This TCR beta chain was sequenced during a study of blood T cell repertoires in COVID-19. Looking at the study overall: Acute and convalescent COVID-19 specimens originated in the United States, Italy and Spain. PBMCs, B-cell-depleted T cells, or T cells provided the cDNA or gDNA that made up the material.

The V gene's germline CDR1 is SGDLS and CDR2 YYNGEE. Deletions cut 3 bases from V and 5 bases from J, with 11 bases between. The CDR3 spans 13 residues. Under the authors' procedure: Quantification of nucleated cells was approximated via reference gene primer amplification. Profiling relied on immunoSEQ multiplex PCR, and the TCRdb table lists in-frame clones only, not all of them. That table supplies the V and J calls and clone size; D and trimming were determined from the DNA. This sample carries approximately 250,000 clones, around nine tenths of them seen once, and the ten largest clones take approximately 8.2%.

This clonotype was obtained from a man aged 40-49 years with active or convalescent COVID-19. The chain joins TRBV9 to TRBJ1-2; D unresolved. Sequencing was performed on peripheral blood. As DNA, the CDR3 is TGTGCCAGCAGCGAGGGTGGGAGTTATGGCTACACCTTC. Translation: CASSEGGSYGYTF.